The sequence of this T cell receptor beta chain was determined in a study of blood T cell repertoires in COVID-19. At the level of the study: Whether acute or convalescent, the COVID-19 samples came from the United States, Italy and Spain. T cells, B-cell-depleted T cells, or PBMCs supplied cDNA or gDNA.

Authors' data handling: Estimated nucleated cell counts came from reference gene primer amplification. Produced via immunoSEQ multiplex PCR; TCRdb's table is partial and in-frame only. V, J and clone size were drawn from that table, and D and trimming were deduced from the DNA. This repertoire shows 90,000 to 120,000 clones, approximately 85% found once; its top ten account for 2% to 2.5%. This clone was detected only once. The CDR3 runs to 16 residues. With 0 bases removed from V and 1 base from J, the gap between germline ends came to 7 bases. Germline V gene sequence: CDR1 ENHRY, CDR2 SYGVKD. This clonotype was sampled from a human donor in a cohort sampled during active COVID-19. The V call is TRBV10-3, the J call TRBJ2-6; D call uncertain. The sequencing sample was made of peripheral blood. The CDR3 coding sequence is TGTGCCATCAGTGAGTCTGCCGGGTCTGGGGCCAACGTCCTGACTTTC. This codes for CAISESAGSGANVLTF.